The source of this TCR beta chain is a study of shared clonotypes between healthy human individuals. This clone occurred once. Naivety among CD8 cells was defined by CD45RO negativity and positive CCR7 selection, thereby excluding terminally differentiated effector memory CD45RA+ cells. TCRdb's copy holds only in-frame clones and misses some; the assay was immunoSEQ multiplex PCR. The sample carries some 600,000 clones, roughly 96% recorded once. The CDR3 has 12 residues. V lost 2 bases to trimming and J lost 6 bases, with 4 bases between them. The germline CDR1 and CDR2 sequences are SEHNR and FQNEAQ (reference sequence).

The sequence derives from a woman in her 30s in good health. The sample was naive CD8+ T cells sorted from blood. The J gene is TRBJ2-2, the V gene TRBV7-9; D remains unclear. The CDR3 DNA sequence: TGTGCCAGCAGCTTATTTGCCGGGGAGCTGTTTTTT. This codes for CASSLFAGELFF.